The rows below give T cell receptor beta chains drawn from one sample of a study of T cell responses to AZD1222 COVID-19 vaccine. Using immunoSEQ multiplex PCR, the repertoire was profiled, and TCRdb retains in-frame clones only, with some absent. Of some 120,000 clones in the sample, just over 85% are singletons; the top ten hold 8% to 10%. The source material was peripheral blood, sampled on day 0 of AZD1222 vaccination. These receptors were taken from an adult in good health. CDR3s include the opening cysteine and the closing phenylalanine or tryptophan. Fields, in order: J gene, V gene, D gene, CDR3 length, clone size, CDR3 protein, CDR3 DNA. D genes are given only for firm matches. Clone size appears in some rows only: once, few, many, or a class for an expanded clone.

TRBJ2-3 TRBV7-9 TRBD2 16 few CASSLPPSGSSDTQYF TGTGCCAGCAGCTTACCCCCTAGCGGGAGTTCGGATACGCAGTATTTT
TRBJ1-6 TRBV7-2 NA 16 NA CASSLASGQEYSPLHF TGTGCCAGCAGCTTAGCGAGTGGGCAGGAGTATTCACCCCTCCACTTT
TRBJ1-6 TRBV25-1 TRBD1 16 NA CASSDLKLGQVAPLHF TGTGCCAGCAGTGATCTGAAGCTTGGACAGGTCGCACCCCTCCACTTT
TRBJ2-1 TRBV7-6 TRBD2 18 once CASSRLAGGRNSYNEQFF TGTGCCAGCAGCAGGCTAGCGGGAGGCCGAAATTCCTACAATGAGCAGTTCTTC
TRBJ1-2 TRBV6-5 NA 14 NA CASSWSSANYGYTF TGTGCCAGCAGTTGGTCATCTGCTAACTATGGCTACACCTTC
TRBJ1-2 TRBV10-3 NA 13 NA CAISESRVNGYTF TGTGCCATCAGTGAGAGCAGGGTAAACGGCTACACCTTC
TRBJ1-1 TRBV11-3 NA 13 NA CASSRPGATEAFF TGTGCCAGCAGCCGCCCTGGGGCCACTGAAGCTTTCTTT
TRBJ1-6 TRBV6-5 TRBD1 14 NA CASRSGQGASPLHF TGTGCCAGCCGCAGCGGACAGGGGGCGTCACCCCTCCACTTT
TRBJ1-2 TRBV4-3 NA 15 once CASSPFDRDSYGYTF TGCGCCAGCAGCCCTTTCGACCGGGACTCCTATGGCTACACCTTC
TRBJ2-7 TRBV5-1 NA 14 NA CASSLVVLPYEQYF TGCGCCAGCAGCTTAGTAGTGCTCCCCTACGAGCAGTACTTC
TRBJ1-4 TRBV28 TRBD1 17 NA CASSFGRGRSTNEKLFF TGTGCCAGCAGTTTCGGCAGGGGGAGATCAACTAATGAAAAACTGTTTTTT
TRBJ2-7 TRBV5-1 NA 14 NA CASSSGWGVWEQYF TGCGCCAGCAGCTCCGGATGGGGTGTTTGGGAGCAGTACTTC
TRBJ2-7 TRBV5-4 TRBD2 15 NA CASSATGLASHEQYF TGTGCCAGCAGCGCAACCGGACTAGCGTCCCACGAGCAGTACTTC
TRBJ1-2 TRBV4-1 NA 13 NA CASSQDNLRGYTF TGCGCCAGCAGCCAAGATAACCTTCGAGGCTACACCTTC
TRBJ2-7 TRBV2 NA 13 NA CASMSRGGRRQYF TGTGCCAGCATGAGTCGTGGGGGCCGGCGGCAGTACTTC
TRBJ2-2 TRBV29-1 NA 14 once CSVERPANTGELFF TGCAGCGTTGAACGGCCGGCGAACACCGGGGAGCTGTTTTTT
TRBJ1-4 TRBV27 NA 14 NA CASSGGATNEKLFF TGTGCCAGCAGCGGGGGAGCAACTAATGAAAAACTGTTTTTT
TRBJ2-5 TRBV5-4 NA 16 NA CASSPSQRTIGETQYF TGTGCCAGCAGCCCGAGTCAGCGAACGATTGGAGAGACCCAGTACTTC
TRBJ2-1 TRBV2 TRBD2 15 NA CASRGSGRTHNEQFF TGTGCCAGCAGAGGTAGCGGGAGAACCCACAATGAGCAGTTCTTC
TRBJ2-5 TRBV12-3/TRBV12-4 NA 13 NA CASSWSIQETQYF TGTGCCAGCAGTTGGTCAATCCAAGAGACCCAGTACTTC
TRBJ2-7 TRBV28 TRBD1 13 once CASRRDSRSEQYF TGTGCCAGCAGGAGGGACAGCCGGTCCGAGCAGTACTTC
TRBJ1-2 TRBV3-1/TRBV3-2 NA 15 once CASSQGNRVGYGYTF TGTGCCAGCAGCCAAGGCAACAGGGTGGGCTATGGCTACACCTTC
TRBJ2-3 TRBV7-9 TRBD1 15 NA CASSLGQGVDHTQYF TGTGCCAGCAGCTTAGGGCAGGGGGTGGACCATACGCAGTATTTT
TRBJ2-3 TRBV28 NA 12 few CASRNSADTQYF TGTGCCAGCAGGAATAGCGCGGATACGCAGTATTTT
TRBJ2-1 TRBV6-2/TRBV6-3 TRBD2 15 NA CASSAGTSSYNEQFF TGTGCCAGCAGCGCCGGGACTAGCTCTTACAATGAGCAGTTCTTC
TRBJ2-1 TRBV9 TRBD2 15 once CASSTSGTYLNEQFF TGTGCCAGCAGCACTAGCGGGACCTACCTGAATGAGCAGTTCTTC
TRBJ1-1 TRBV27 NA 17 NA CASSFIPLSGPGTEAFF TGTGCCAGCAGTTTTATCCCGCTTTCAGGGCCGGGCACTGAAGCTTTCTTT
TRBJ2-5 TRBV9 TRBD2 16 NA CASSVGSSGSPETQYF TGTGCCAGCAGCGTAGGGAGTAGCGGGAGTCCGGAGACCCAGTACTTC
TRBJ1-3 TRBV19 TRBD1 18 NA CASSAPLTTGISGNTIYF TGTGCCAGTAGTGCACCCCTGACGACAGGGATCTCTGGAAACACCATATATTTT
TRBJ1-1 TRBV19 TRBD1 16 NA CASSIGTGRANTEAFF TGTGCCAGTAGTATAGGGACAGGGAGGGCGAACACTGAAGCTTTCTTT
TRBJ2-1 TRBV18 TRBD2 15 NA CASSSTSGRVDEQFF TGTGCCAGCTCATCGACTAGCGGGAGGGTCGATGAGCAGTTCTTC
TRBJ1-4 TRBV18 NA 15 NA CASSSQGTTNEKLFF TGTGCCAGCTCATCTCAGGGGACCACTAATGAAAAACTGTTTTTT
TRBJ2-1 TRBV5-1 NA 14 NA CASRNGENYNEQFF TGCGCCAGCAGGAATGGCGAAAACTACAATGAGCAGTTCTTC
TRBJ1-1 TRBV5-8 NA 12 NA CASSFFNTEAFF TGTGCCAGCAGCTTCTTTAACACTGAAGCTTTCTTT
TRBJ2-7 TRBV6-5 NA 15 NA CASSYGDGSSYEQYF TGTGCCAGCAGCTATGGGGACGGGAGCTCCTACGAGCAGTACTTC
TRBJ1-3 TRBV6-1 NA 13 NA CASSETRGNTIYF TGTGCCAGCAGTGAGACAAGAGGAAACACCATATATTTT
TRBJ1-5 TRBV27 TRBD1 16 NA CASSSDRGIGNQPQHF TGTGCCAGCAGTTCTGACAGGGGAATTGGCAATCAGCCCCAGCATTTT
TRBJ2-7 TRBV5-8 TRBD1 14 NA CASSKGQGAREQYF TGTGCCAGCAGCAAGGGACAGGGGGCGCGGGAGCAGTACTTC
TRBJ1-5 TRBV19 TRBD1 15 NA CASRRGQSSNQPQHF TGTGCCAGTAGGAGGGGACAGTCCAGCAATCAGCCCCAGCATTTT
TRBJ2-5 TRBV7-9 NA 14 NA CASSLRGDGGTQYF TGTGCCAGCAGCTTAAGGGGGGACGGCGGGACCCAGTACTTC